This T cell receptor (beta chain) is from a study of cytomegalovirus exposure and HLA in healthy donors. This CDR3 has 15 residues. Germline V gene lookup returns CDR1 SGHRS and CDR2 YFSETQ. Trimming removed 1 base at V and 0 bases at J, with 7 bases between. This clone has a single count. The table came from immunoSEQ multiplex PCR; TCRdb's copy has only in-frame clones and leaves some out. The top ten hold around 3.2% of the sample, which has more than 140,000 clones, roughly 91% seen once. The genes are TRBV5-1 and TRBJ1-4; maybe TRBD1 (5 bases). Sequencing was carried out using PBMCs. This TCR was recovered from a woman between 18 and 30 years old in good health and CMV-seropositive. The CDR3 DNA reads as TGCGCCAGCAGCTTGTCCAGGGCAACTAATGAAAAACTGTTTTTT. Its protein is CASSLSRATNEKLFF.